Following are 6 T cell receptor beta chains from one sample sequenced in a study of blood T cell repertoires in COVID-19 (dated by TCRdb to 2018 to 2020). The library was produced with the immunoSEQ multiplex PCR assay. Not all clones reach the TCRdb copy of this immuneACCESS table, which keeps in-frame sequences only. Checked studies attribute under half of the gap to unresolved V genes and leave the rest unexplained. Across this sample there are 130,000 or so clones, with 65% to 90% seen only once. About 8.4% of the sample belongs to the ten largest clones. The sequencing input was peripheral blood. The receptors shown here come from a woman aged 60-70 years with active or convalescent COVID-19.

The J gene is TRBJ2-4, the V gene TRBV5-4, with 8 bases matching TRBD2. In germline, CDR1 is SGHNT, CDR2 YYREEE (reference sequence). V trimming: 0 bases; J trimming: 7 bases; junction bases outside the gene matches: 6. This CDR3 region has 15 residues. The CDR3 reads CASSLAGGGPNIQYF. CDR3 nucleotides: TGTGCCAGCAGCTTGGCCGGGGGGGGGCCTAACATTCAGTACTTC.

The V gene is TRBV5-1, the J gene TRBJ2-3; possible D gene TRBD1, 6 bases. Trimming took off 4 bases at V and 6 bases at J, with 12 bases between the two ends. The CDR3 covers 13 residues. Germline lookup yields CDR1 SGHRS and CDR2 YFSETQ. CDR3 residues: CASSLTGWDTQYF. DNA of the CDR3: TGCGCCAGCAGCCTGACAGGTTGGGATACGCAGTATTTT.

The chain uses TRBV7-8 and TRBJ1-5, with 9 bases aligning to TRBD1. V shed 0 bases and J 4 bases; nucleotides not matched to a gene: 1. In germline, CDR1 is SGHVS, CDR2 FQNEAQ. The CDR3 is 15 residues long. The CDR3 sequence: CASSLAGQGNQPQHF. As DNA, the CDR3 is TGTGCCAGCAGCTTAGCGGGACAGGGTAATCAGCCCCAGCATTTT.

Worth noting for this clone: Distinct nucleotide sequences in the sample also encode this CDR3. This chain uses TRBV7-9 with TRBJ2-2, with TRBD1 matching 8 bases. The CDR3 spans 15 residues. CDR1 is SEHNR and CDR2 is FQNEAQ in the germline V gene (reference sequence). V was clipped by 4 bases and J by 1 base; unmatched bases: 2. As DNA, the CDR3 is TGTGCCAGCAGCTCCGACAGGGGGAACACCGGGGAGCTGTTTTTT. This codes for CASSSDRGNTGELFF. The variable domain in full, with the rest retrieved from reference TRBV7-9 and TRBJ2-2, is DTGVSQNPRHKITKRGQNVTFRCDPISEHNRLYWYRQTLGQGPEFLTYFQNEAQLEKSRLLSDRFSAERPKGSFSTLEIQRTEQGDSAMYLCASSSDRGNTGELFFGEGSRLTVL.

The chain links TRBV5-1 to TRBJ2-7; TRBD2 agrees at 8 bases. CDR1 and CDR2 from the germline V gene are SGHRS and YFSETQ. This CDR3 spans 16 amino acids. V gave up 1 base and J gave up 3 bases; unmatched junction bases: 9. The CDR3 nucleotides are TGCGCCAGCAGCTTGAGACCCACTAGCGGTTTCTACGAGCAGTACGTC. Encoded protein: CASSLRPTSGFYEQYV.

The CDR3 spells CASTQGFYGYTF. CDR3 sequence (DNA): TGTGCCAGCACCCAGGGTTTCTATGGCTACACCTTC. The chain recombines TRBV28 with TRBJ1-2, with D possibly matching TRBD1 (5 bases). The CDR3 has 12 amino acids. CDR1 is MDHEN, CDR2 SYDVKM, per germline. With 7 bases removed from V and 4 bases from J, the gap between germline ends came to 10 bases.